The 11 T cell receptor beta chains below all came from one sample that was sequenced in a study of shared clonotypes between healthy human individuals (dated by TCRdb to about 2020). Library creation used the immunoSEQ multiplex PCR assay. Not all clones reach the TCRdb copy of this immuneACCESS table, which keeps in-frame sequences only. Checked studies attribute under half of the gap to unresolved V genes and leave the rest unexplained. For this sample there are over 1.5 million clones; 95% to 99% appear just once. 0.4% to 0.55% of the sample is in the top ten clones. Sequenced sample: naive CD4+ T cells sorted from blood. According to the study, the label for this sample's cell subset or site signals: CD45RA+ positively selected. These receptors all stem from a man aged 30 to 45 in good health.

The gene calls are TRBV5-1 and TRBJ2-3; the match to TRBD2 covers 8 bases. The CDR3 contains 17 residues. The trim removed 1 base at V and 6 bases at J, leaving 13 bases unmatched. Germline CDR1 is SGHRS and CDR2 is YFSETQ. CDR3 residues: CASSLTPTSESSDTQYF. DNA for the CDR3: TGCGCCAGCAGCTTGACACCGACTAGCGAGAGCTCGGATACGCAGTATTTT.

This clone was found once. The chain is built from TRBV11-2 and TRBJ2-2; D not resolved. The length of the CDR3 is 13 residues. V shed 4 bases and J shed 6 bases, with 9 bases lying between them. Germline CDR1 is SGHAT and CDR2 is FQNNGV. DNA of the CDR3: TGTGCCAGCAGCTCCATCCGTTCCGGGGAGCTGTTTTTT. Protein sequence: CASSSIRSGELFF.

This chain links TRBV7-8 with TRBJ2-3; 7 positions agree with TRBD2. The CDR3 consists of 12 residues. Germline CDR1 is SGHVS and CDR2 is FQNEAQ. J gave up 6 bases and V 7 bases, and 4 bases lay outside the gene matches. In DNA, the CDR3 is TGTGCCAGCACCACGGGGGGTGATACGCAGTATTTT. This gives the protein CASTTGGDTQYF.

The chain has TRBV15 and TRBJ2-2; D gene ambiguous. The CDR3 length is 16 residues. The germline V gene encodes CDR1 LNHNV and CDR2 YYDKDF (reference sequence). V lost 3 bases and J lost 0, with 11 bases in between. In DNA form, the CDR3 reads TGTGCCACCAGCAGGTCAGGCTCTACGAACACCGGGGAGCTGTTTTTT. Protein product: CATSRSGSTNTGELFF.

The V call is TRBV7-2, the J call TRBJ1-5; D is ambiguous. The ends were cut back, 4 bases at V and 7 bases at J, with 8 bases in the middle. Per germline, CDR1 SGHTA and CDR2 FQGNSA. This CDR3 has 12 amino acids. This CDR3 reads CASSSRGQPQHF. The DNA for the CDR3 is TGTGCCAGCAGCTCCCGCGGGCAGCCCCAGCATTTT. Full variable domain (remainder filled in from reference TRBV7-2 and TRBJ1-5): GAGVSQSPSNKVTEKGKDVELRCDPISGHTALYWYRQSLGQGLEFLIYFQGNSAPDKSGLPSDRFSAERTGGSVSTLTIQRTQQEDSAVYLCASSSRGQPQHFGDGTRLSIL.

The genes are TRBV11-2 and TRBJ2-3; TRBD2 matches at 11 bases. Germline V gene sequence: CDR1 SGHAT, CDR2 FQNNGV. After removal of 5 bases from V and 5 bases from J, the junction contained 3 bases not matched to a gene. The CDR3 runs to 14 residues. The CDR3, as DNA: TGTGCCAGCAGCACTAGCGGGAGTATAGATACGCAGTATTTT. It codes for CASSTSGSIDTQYF.

CDR3 loop: CASSFVASSGVNEQFF. CDR3 bases: TGTGCCAGCAGTTTTGTGGCTAGTAGTGGAGTCAATGAGCAGTTCTTC. The chain has TRBV28 and TRBJ2-1; D is unresolved. CDR3 length: 16 amino acids. Between the trimmed V and J ends, which lost 3 bases and 6 bases, there was a span of 18 bases. The germline CDR1 and CDR2 sequences are MDHEN and SYDVKM.

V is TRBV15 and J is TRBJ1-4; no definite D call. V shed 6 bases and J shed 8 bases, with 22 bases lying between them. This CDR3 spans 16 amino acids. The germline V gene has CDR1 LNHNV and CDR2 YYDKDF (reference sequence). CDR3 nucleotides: TGTGCCACCAGAACCGGCGTAAAATTAGAAGGGGAAAAACTGTTTTTT. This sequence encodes CATRTGVKLEGEKLFF.

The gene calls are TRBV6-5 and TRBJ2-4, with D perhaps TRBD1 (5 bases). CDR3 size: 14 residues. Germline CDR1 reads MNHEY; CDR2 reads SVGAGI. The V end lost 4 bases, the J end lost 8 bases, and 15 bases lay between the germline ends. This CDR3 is CASSSLGQRDIQYF. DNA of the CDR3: TGTGCCAGCAGTTCCCTCGGACAAAGAGACATTCAGTACTTC.

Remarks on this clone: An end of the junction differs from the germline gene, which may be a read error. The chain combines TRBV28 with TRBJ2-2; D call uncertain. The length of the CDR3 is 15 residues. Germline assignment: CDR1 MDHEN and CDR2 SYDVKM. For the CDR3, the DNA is TGTGCCAGCAGTTTCCACGGCAGAAACAACGGGGAGCTGTTTTTT. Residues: CASSFHGRNNGELFF.

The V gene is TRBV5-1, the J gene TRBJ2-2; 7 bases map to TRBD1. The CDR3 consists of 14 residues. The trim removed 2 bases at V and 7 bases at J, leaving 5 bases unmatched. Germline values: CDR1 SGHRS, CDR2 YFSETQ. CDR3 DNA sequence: TGCGCCAGCAGCTTCCGGGACAGCGTCGGGGAGCTGTTTTTT. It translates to CASSFRDSVGELFF.